Presented here are 15 T cell receptor beta chains from one specimen sequenced in a study of cytomegalovirus exposure and HLA in healthy donors. 13 Jbeta primers and 60 Vbeta primers were used for the PCR. This table comes from immunoSEQ multiplex PCR, and its TCRdb copy is limited to in-frame clones, with some not included. This sample has roughly 250,000 clones, with over 70% found just once. The material sequenced was PBMCs. The receptor set was obtained from a girl aged 2-10 years in good health and CMV-seronegative.

The V and J genes are TRBV10-2 and TRBJ2-4, with 7 bases aligning to TRBD2. The CDR3 is made up of 12 amino acids. Losses at the gene ends were 10 bases for V and 9 bases for J; bases not matched to a gene: 9. CDR1 WSHSY and CDR2 SAAADI come from the germline V gene. CDR3: CAISSGEGIQYF. For the CDR3, the DNA is TGCGCCATCTCTAGTGGGGAGGGCATTCAGTACTTC.

The V and J genes are TRBV2 and TRBJ1-1, with D perhaps TRBD1 (6 bases). There are 20 residues in the CDR3. Germline V CDR1 and CDR2: SNHLY, FYNNEI. Between the trimmed V and J ends, which lost 2 bases and 4 bases, there was a span of 29 bases. CDR3 nucleotides: TGTGCCAGCAGTGAATTAGGGAGGAATAGGGTGAACAGGGAGGGCACTGAAGCTTTCTTT. Translation: CASSELGRNRVNREGTEAFF.

The rearrangement links TRBV28 to TRBJ2-2; the D is unclear. V was cut by 7 bases and J by 3 bases, with 15 bases left in between. CDR1 and CDR2 (germline): MDHEN, SYDVKM. This CDR3 is 15 amino acids long. Here the CDR3 DNA reads TGTGCCAGCACCCCGGATCCCGCGGACACCGGGGAGCTGTTTTTT. It is translated as CASTPDPADTGELFF. Looking up the rest from reference TRBV28 and TRBJ2-2 gives the full variable domain: DVKVTQSSRYLVKRTGEKVFLECVQDMDHENMFWYRQDPGLGLRLIYFSYDVKMKEKGDIPEGYSVSREKKERFSLILESASTNQTSMYLCASTPDPADTGELFFGEGSRLTVL.

A word on this clone: The junction departs from the called germline gene at one end, perhaps through a read error. The sample carries other DNA sequences with the same CDR3. The chain uses TRBV25-1 and TRBJ1-2, with 9 bases that match TRBD1. There are 13 residues in the CDR3. Germline V gives CDR1 MGHDK, CDR2 SYGVNS. The CDR3 DNA sequence: TGCGCCAGCAGAAGGACAGGGGTCTATGGCTACACCTTC. It translates to CASRRTGVYGYTF.

V and J are TRBV2 and TRBJ1-2; D possibly corresponds to TRBD1 (6 bases). Trimming left V 0 bases short and J 8 bases short, with 16 bases between. Germline V CDR1 and CDR2: SNHLY, FYNNEI. The CDR3 runs to 15 residues. In DNA form, the CDR3 reads TGTGCCAGCAGTGAAGCGTTAGGGGGGGCTGGGGGCTACACCTTC. Its protein product is CASSEALGGAGGYTF.

The chain carries TRBV10-3 and TRBJ2-7; 7 bases line up with TRBD2. This CDR3 spans 19 amino acids. After removal of 7 bases from V and 0 bases from J, the junction contained 21 bases not matched to a gene. The germline gives CDR1 ENHRY, CDR2 SYGVKD. This CDR3 reads CAITSRQGGLAVASYEQYF. CDR3 coding DNA: TGTGCCATCACATCCCGGCAGGGAGGGCTAGCCGTCGCCTCCTACGAGCAGTACTTC.

The V call is TRBV6-1, the J call TRBJ2-1; 9 nucleotides line up with TRBD2. The CDR3 has 14 amino acids. CDR1 is MNHNS, CDR2 SASEGT, per germline. With V trimmed by 10 bases and J by 1 base, 5 bases remained unmatched. The CDR3 sequence is CATVAGESYNEQFF. CDR3 in DNA: TGTGCCACCGTAGCGGGAGAGTCCTACAATGAGCAGTTCTTC.

The chain joins TRBV7-8 to TRBJ1-4; 8 nucleotides align to TRBD1. Germline CDR1 reads SGHVS; CDR2 reads FQNEAQ. This CDR3 is built from 16 residues. Trimming at V came to 4 bases and at J to 8 bases, leaving 12 bases not matched to a gene. The CDR3 sequence is CASSSVIRGRREKLFF. The CDR3 bases are TGTGCCAGCAGCTCGGTAATCAGGGGGCGCCGGGAAAAACTGTTTTTT.

This clone was counted between two and nine times. The chain is built from TRBV6-1 and TRBJ2-1; D not certain. There are 10 residues in the CDR3. Germline lookup yields CDR1 MNHNS and CDR2 SASEGT. The V end was cut by 5 bases, the J end by 12 bases, with 8 bases between. This chain's CDR3 is CASSHLGQFF. The DNA of the CDR3 is TGTGCCAGCAGTCATCTAGGGCAGTTCTTC.

V gene TRBV27 combines with J gene TRBJ2-2, with TRBD2 matching over 13 bases. Germline CDR1 reads MNHEY; CDR2 reads SMNVEV (reference sequence). Losses at the gene ends were 3 bases for V and 0 bases for J; bases not matched to a gene: 4. CDR3 length equals 18 residues. The CDR3 spells CASSFAGLAGANTGELFF. CDR3 nucleotide sequence: TGTGCCAGCAGTTTCGCCGGACTAGCGGGGGCGAACACCGGGGAGCTGTTTTTT.

The chain carries TRBV29-1 and TRBJ2-7, with TRBD1 identical over 8 bases. V lost 6 bases, J lost 5 bases, and 6 bases stayed unmatched. The CDR3 sequence is 12 residues long. Germline V CDR1 and CDR2: SQVTM, ANQGSEA. This chain's CDR3 is CSVSGGRNEQYF. CDR3 nucleotides: TGCAGCGTCTCAGGGGGCCGGAACGAGCAGTACTTC.

This chain joins TRBV5-8 and TRBJ1-1; 7 bases fit TRBD1. CDR1 is SGHTS, CDR2 YDEGEE, per germline. This CDR3 has 16 amino acids. V lost 5 bases to trimming and J lost 1 base; unmatched junction nucleotides: 11. DNA of the CDR3: TGTGCCAGCAGAAAAACAGGGGTGGATGGGAACACTGAAGCTTTCTTT. It codes for CASRKTGVDGNTEAFF.

This chain joins TRBV6-6 and TRBJ2-1, with 16 bases identical to TRBD2. V lost 2 bases and J lost 7; bases outside the gene matches: 2. From germline, CDR1 is MNHNY and CDR2 SVGAGI (reference sequence). The CDR3 has 16 amino acids. CDR3 loop: CASSYPGLAGGNEQFF. The CDR3 bases are TGTGCCAGCAGTTACCCGGGACTAGCGGGAGGGAATGAGCAGTTCTTC.

The chain uses TRBV5-1 and TRBJ1-2; 9 nucleotides line up with TRBD1. V shed 4 bases, J shed 4 bases, and the junction held 5 bases outside the gene matches. Germline CDR1 SGHRS, CDR2 YFSETQ. This CDR3 has 14 amino acids. The CDR3 protein is CASSLGQGPYGYTF. In nucleotides, the CDR3 is TGCGCCAGCAGCCTGGGACAGGGACCCTATGGCTACACCTTC.

The chain recombines TRBV27 with TRBJ1-2; possible D gene TRBD1, 5 bases. There are 15 residues in the CDR3. Trimming shortened V by 0 bases and J by 2 bases, and 10 bases separated the two germline ends. CDR1 and CDR2 from the germline V gene are MNHEY and SMNVEV (reference sequence). The CDR3 bases are TGTGCCAGCAGTTTATCCAACGGGGGGAACTATGGCTACACCTTC. It translates to CASSLSNGGNYGYTF.